The sequence of this TCR beta chain was determined in a study of a mutant IDH1 vaccine in newly diagnosed glioma (dated by TCRdb to the early 2020s). For the wider study: The approximately 32 treated patients were about 60% male and around 40% female, with a mean age of around 40 years. Longitudinal TCRB deep sequencing was done for 25 to 30 treated patients, wherever samples were available for exploratory analyses. Peripheral blood samples were drawn at six visits, namely V03 (baseline), V05, V07, V10, V12 and V13. Prior to enrollment, patients had been given standard therapy consisting of radiotherapy alone, temozolomide alone, or radiochemotherapy with temozolomide, with the combination given to most patients. Results the study describes overall, beyond this receptor: No apparent relationship was observed between pseudoprogression and alterations in the top peripheral T cell clonotypes detected by TCRB sequencing. The authors noted that analyses of patient blood samples could not be reproduced because of sample limitations. PBMC samples for TCRB deep sequencing were selected based on availability. Across multiple MHC alleles, vaccine-induced immune responses were seen in more than 80% of patients.

This clone appeared a single time. The antigen it binds to is not known. Base qualities are not at hand, and no much larger clone is one base apart. Deletion took 3 bases off V and 2 bases off J, with a span of 17 bases between the germline ends. The CDR3, cysteine through phenylalanine, is 16 amino acids long. The CDR3 DNA has 48 bases and is translated from base 1. From the germline V gene, CDR1 is MGHRA and CDR2 is YSYEKL. The sample's time point label is to be understood as: baseline, week 1 (first vaccination visit). In light of the paper, this sample's treatment or condition label describes: pre-vaccination baseline after standard-of-care therapy. Newly diagnosed WHO grade 3 or 4 IDH1-mutant astrocytomas showing loss of nuclear ATRX were present in the donors. The samples were drawn from NOA16, a multicentre, single-arm, open-label phase I trial in Germany that tested a mutant IDH1 peptide vaccine in humans for the first time. Visit V03 blood draws served as the baseline sample for immunogenicity testing. Genomic DNA for TCRB sequencing was isolated from EDTA blood with the DNeasy Blood and Tissue Kit.

Libraries were made using the immunoSEQ multiplex PCR assay. Rearranged TCR beta chain sequences were amplified using the hsTCRB Kit according to the manufacturer's protocol. An Illumina MiSeq was used to sequence the TCRB libraries. Processing in the source paper ran as follows. The proprietary platform of the kit vendor was used for demultiplexing, trimming and gene mapping. TCRdb took this table from immuneACCESS and kept in-frame rearrangements with V and J called. Such tables lack part of the clones; where checked against another copy, unresolved V genes explain under half of the gap, and the rest is unexplained. That table gives V, J and clone size, and the DNA gave D and trimming. The sample table contains 55,000 to 70,000 clones; only one count was recorded for approximately 83% of them. Together, the top ten hold around 3% of the sample.

Source: PBMCs, taken from a glioma patient treated with radiotherapy, temozolomide or both. The receptor was isolated from a man aged 25 to 40 with glioma. The sequence links TRBV4-1 to TRBJ2-7; TRBD2 is a possible D gene, resting on 6 matching bases. The nucleotide sequence is TGCGCCAGCAGCCAGGCAGGGACTCCGCCGCCCTACGAGCAGTACTTC. Its product reads: CASSQAGTPPPYEQYF.